This paragraph covers one TCR beta chain sequence. The sample contains more than one DNA sequence encoding this CDR3. Participants' reported clinical history set cohort assignment. Two negative PCRs, clearance, or symptom resolution had been documented for recovered Cohort 3 donors. Germline CDR1 is KGHSH and CDR2 is LQKENI. The CDR3 consists of 13 residues. V lost 1 base, J lost 5 bases, and 6 bases lay in between. This sample was taken from a study of blood T cell repertoires in COVID-19. In the authors' workflow: Amplification with reference gene primers provided the estimates of nucleated cell counts. Assay: immunoSEQ multiplex PCR; the TCRdb copy retains only in-frame clones and omits some. V, J and clone size were drawn from that table, and D and trimming were deduced from the DNA. This sample has roughly 350,000 clones, with roughly 90% found just once.

This chain connects TRBV18 to TRBJ1-5, with D unresolved. Sequencing was carried out using PBMCs or T cells enriched from blood (not recorded which). The receptor comes from a woman in her 30s who had recovered from COVID-19. CDR3 amino acids: CASSPLRDQPQHF. CDR3 bases: TGTGCCAGCTCACCACTGAGGGATCAGCCCCAGCATTTT.